The 8 T cell receptor beta chains below come from one sample, sequenced in a study of beta chain features in type 1 diabetes listed by TCRdb under 2018. The receptor library was made with the immunoSEQ multiplex PCR assay. The entire amount of isolated RNA was reverse transcribed using the High Capacity cDNA Reverse Transcription Kit, so the sequenced TCRB transcripts were expressed ones. In TCRdb, the immuneACCESS table is reduced to in-frame sequences with V and J assigned. These tables do not hold every clone; where another copy was compared, an unresolved V gene accounts for under half, and the others remain unexplained. A total of 450,000 or so clones appear in this sample, over 9.5% of them only once. The ten largest account for over 0.04% of the sample. Sequenced sample: naive CD4+ T cells from blood. In the paper's terms, the cell subset or site label means: true naive CD4+ T cells. The receptors shown here come from a woman younger than 35 in good health.

The gene calls are TRBV2 and TRBJ2-6; 8 bases line up with TRBD1. Germline V lookup: CDR1 SNHLY, CDR2 FYNNEI. The CDR3 runs to 14 residues. V lost 11 bases and J lost 2; bases outside the gene matches: 5. The CDR3 spells CASAGGAGANVLTF. The CDR3 nucleotides read TGTGCCTCGGCAGGGGGCGCTGGGGCCAACGTCCTGACTTTC.

This clone has only a few counts. The chain carries TRBV10-3 and TRBJ2-7, with unresolved D. Germline CDR1 reads ENHRY; CDR2 reads SYGVKD. This CDR3 is 13 amino acids long. V lost 0 bases, J lost 5 bases, and 8 bases lay in between. CDR3 residues: CAISESQVDEQYF. In DNA form, the CDR3 reads TGTGCCATCAGTGAGTCGCAAGTGGACGAGCAGTACTTC.

This clone was seen more than once but under ten times. The chain has TRBV7-9 and TRBJ1-1; no firm D call. V was clipped by 0 bases and J by 5 bases, with 16 bases between them. The CDR3 loop spans 16 amino acids. Germline V gene sequence: CDR1 SEHNR, CDR2 FQNEAQ (reference sequence). The CDR3 here is CASSLARPGRGTEAFF. Here the CDR3 DNA reads TGTGCCAGCAGCTTAGCGCGCCCGGGTAGAGGAACTGAAGCTTTCTTT.

The CDR3 loop is CASGLVLSPSGSTDTQYF. In DNA, the CDR3 is TGTGCTAGTGGTTTGGTACTCAGTCCTAGCGGGAGTACAGATACGCAGTATTTT. The rearrangement joins TRBV12-5 to TRBJ2-3; 10 nucleotides agree with TRBD2. There are 18 residues in the CDR3. CDR1 and CDR2 (germline): LGHNT, FRNRAP. V was clipped by 0 bases and J by 3 bases; unmatched bases: 9.

This clone was counted only a few times. The genes are TRBV9 and TRBJ2-2; 10 nucleotides match TRBD2. Germline V gene sequence: CDR1 SGDLS, CDR2 YYNGEE. The CDR3 spans 17 residues. Trimming cost V 4 bases and J 4 bases; bases outside gene matches: 10. The CDR3 region is CASSRGLAGATTGELFF. In DNA form, the CDR3 reads TGTGCCAGCAGCAGGGGGCTAGCGGGAGCCACCACCGGGGAGCTGTTTTTT.

This clone came up a few times. The rearrangement links TRBV9 to TRBJ2-1; D is uncertain. Trimming pared 4 bases from V and 4 bases from J, leaving 15 bases between. CDR3 length: 15 amino acids. The germline V gene encodes CDR1 SGDLS and CDR2 YYNGEE. The DNA for the CDR3 is TGTGCCAGCAGCCCCCGACCTTCCCTTTACAATGAGCAGTTCTTC. It translates to CASSPRPSLYNEQFF.

DNA for the CDR3: TGTGCCAGCAGATGGGATTTAGGGGACCCAGCAGATACGCAGTATTTT. This sequence encodes CASRWDLGDPADTQYF. V is TRBV2 and J is TRBJ2-3, with D perhaps TRBD1 or TRBD2 (5 bases each). V dropped 6 bases and J dropped 4 bases, with 20 bases sitting between them. CDR3 length: 16 amino acids. The germline CDR1 and CDR2 sequences are SNHLY and FYNNEI.

The sample holds a few counts of this clone. The rearrangement uses TRBV5-4 and TRBJ2-7; D remains ambiguous. The V gene lost 1 base and the J gene lost 3 bases, with 11 bases spanning the gap. Germline CDR1 reads SGHNT; CDR2 reads YYREEE (reference sequence). This CDR3 is built from 14 residues. The CDR3, as DNA: TGTGCCAGCAGCTTGTCGCTGGGGAACTACGAGCAGTACGTC. Its translation: CASSLSLGNYEQYV.